The clone carrying this TCR beta chain was counted a few times. The data originate from a study of T cell repertoires in aging, cancer and after chemotherapy. Multiplex touch-down PCR with TRB-A/B primers amplified rearranged V-D-J TRB sequences. TCRdb itself ran the multiplex PCR reads through MiXCR, one entry per CDR3 protein. The sample lists roughly 2,000 distinct CDR3 sequences, 20% occurring once. Peripheral blood genomic DNA, not sorted cells or RNA, was the template. Trimming left V 8 bases short and J 5 bases short, with 15 bases between. Per the germline V gene, CDR1 is SNHLY and CDR2 is FYNNEI. CDR3 length: 13 residues.

The V call is TRBV2, the J call TRBJ2-5; possibly TRBD2 for D (6 bases). The TCR was taken from a human donor with a solid tumor. Material for sequencing was blood. CDR3: CASGKTSAETQYF. Here the CDR3 DNA reads TGTGCCAGCGGAAAGACTAGTGCGGAGACCCAGTACTTC.